The 32 T cell receptor beta chains given below trace back to one sample, sequenced in a study of blood T cell repertoires in COVID-19. Profiling relied on immunoSEQ multiplex PCR, and the TCRdb table lists in-frame clones only, not all of them. Of approximately 120,000 clones detected, about three quarters appear once; the ten largest clones hold 2.2%. The source material was peripheral blood. The receptor source for this set is a woman aged 70-85 years with acute or convalescent COVID-19.

The rearrangement uses TRBV6-5 and TRBJ2-7; 7 bases map to TRBD1. This CDR3 is built from 13 residues. Germline V CDR1 and CDR2: MNHEY, SVGAGI. V trimming: 5 bases; J trimming: 4 bases; junction bases outside the gene matches: 5. CDR3 sequence reads: CASSRGQFYEQYF. In DNA form, the CDR3 reads TGTGCCAGCAGTAGGGGACAGTTTTACGAGCAGTACTTC.

In its sample, this clone was seen a few times. The chain uses TRBV11-2 and TRBJ2-1, with D maybe TRBD1 (6 bases). The V gene lost 5 bases and the J gene lost 7 bases, with 18 bases spanning the gap. The CDR3 contains 15 residues. CDR1 is SGHAT, CDR2 FQNNGV, per germline. The CDR3 nucleotides are TGTGCCAGCAGCCCGACAGCCCAACAGGGTAATGAGCAGTTCTTC. This codes for CASSPTAQQGNEQFF. The full variable domain, completed using reference TRBV11-2 and TRBJ2-1, is EAGVAQSPRYKIIEKRQSVAFWCNPISGHATLYWYQQILGQGPKLLIQFQNNGVVDDSQLPKDRFSAERLKGVDSTLKIQPAKLEDSAVYLCASSPTAQQGNEQFFGPGTRLTVL.

CDR3 coding DNA: TGTGCCATCAGTGCGTCAGGGGAACACACCGGGGAGCTGTTTTTT. Its protein product is CAISASGEHTGELFF. The rearrangement links TRBV10-3 to TRBJ2-2, with D maybe TRBD1 (6 bases). CDR1 and CDR2 from the germline V gene are ENHRY and SYGVKD. The CDR3 spans 15 residues. The V gene lost 4 bases and the J gene lost 3 bases, with 12 bases spanning the gap.

V gene TRBV2 combines with J gene TRBJ2-3, with 8 bases matching TRBD1. Germline V gene lookup returns CDR1 SNHLY and CDR2 FYNNEI. This CDR3 contains 13 residues. Trimming removed 9 bases from V and 1 base from J; junction bases left unmatched: 3. The CDR3 bases are TGTGCCAGTGGGACAGGCCGCACAGATACGCAGTATTTT. Translating it yields CASGTGRTDTQYF.

This chain joins TRBV5-1 and TRBJ2-6; weak D call: TRBD1 (6 bases). The CDR3 has 18 residues. V lost 2 bases to trimming and J lost 0 bases, with 15 bases between them. Per the germline V gene, CDR1 is SGHRS and CDR2 is YFSETQ. CDR3 bases: TGCGCCAGCAGCTTACTTACAGGGCCGTACTCTGGGGCCAACGTCCTGACTTTC. Its protein is CASSLLTGPYSGANVLTF.

The chain has TRBV6-5 and TRBJ1-1; 9 bases are shared with TRBD1. The CDR3 totals 15 residues. V shed 4 bases, J shed 6 bases, and the junction held 9 bases outside the gene matches. The germline V gene encodes CDR1 MNHEY and CDR2 SVGAGI. The CDR3 spells CASSFGDRAISEAFF. CDR3 DNA: TGTGCCAGCAGTTTCGGGGACAGGGCCATTTCTGAAGCTTTCTTT.

The chain carries TRBV9 and TRBJ2-1, with D perhaps matching TRBD2 (6 bases). The CDR3 totals 15 residues. CDR1 is SGDLS, CDR2 YYNGEE, per germline. Trimming removed 3 bases at V and 2 bases at J, with 12 bases between. CDR3 loop: CASSEGGTAYNEQFF. CDR3 DNA: TGTGCCAGCAGCGAGGGCGGGACGGCCTACAATGAGCAGTTCTTC.

The chain recombines TRBV6-5 with TRBJ2-7; tentatively, D is TRBD1 (5 bases). The V end lost 2 bases, the J end lost 2 bases, and 13 bases lay between the germline ends. CDR3 length: 15 amino acids. CDR1 is MNHEY and CDR2 is SVGAGI in the germline V gene. The CDR3 loop reads CASSYGHTNTYEQYF. The CDR3 region has the DNA TGTGCCAGCAGTTACGGACACACAAACACCTACGAGCAGTACTTC.

This chain links TRBV6-6 with TRBJ2-2; D possibly corresponds to TRBD2 (5 bases). The CDR3 extends over 14 amino acids. The germline V and J ends were trimmed by 5 bases and 6 bases, with 13 bases remaining between them. From germline, CDR1 is MNHNY and CDR2 SVGAGI (reference sequence). The CDR3, as DNA: TGTGCCAGCAGTCTCTGGACTGGATCCGGGGAGCTGTTTTTT. Amino acids: CASSLWTGSGELFF.

This clone has only a few counts. This CDR3 is also generated by other DNA sequences in the sample. The V call is TRBV11-3, the J call TRBJ2-5, with D perhaps TRBD2 (5 bases). The CDR3 has 13 residues. Germline-derived CDR1 and CDR2 are SGHNT and YENEEA. V was pared by 5 bases and J by 5 bases, with 12 bases between. CDR3 bases: TGTGCCAGCAGCGCCGGGGAGCTGGAGACCCAGTACTTC. This codes for CASSAGELETQYF.

The rearrangement joins TRBV7-2 to TRBJ1-5; D call uncertain. Germline loops: CDR1 SGHTA, CDR2 FQGNSA. The CDR3 is made up of 12 amino acids. Trimming took off 6 bases at V and 5 bases at J, with 8 bases between the two ends. The CDR3 loop is CASSAGDQPQHF. Written as DNA, the CDR3 is TGTGCCAGCAGTGCGGGCGATCAGCCCCAGCATTTT.

The sample holds a few counts of this clone. The chain employs TRBV7-6 and TRBJ2-1; perhaps TRBD2 as D (6 bases). This CDR3 has 14 amino acids. V was trimmed by 2 bases and J by 6 bases, leaving 11 bases between them. Germline V lookup: CDR1 SGHVS, CDR2 FNYEAQ. This CDR3 is CASSLTAGPNEQFF. The CDR3 nucleotides are TGTGCCAGCAGCTTAACAGCGGGTCCCAATGAGCAGTTCTTC.

The chain couples TRBV28 to TRBJ2-1; 10 bases are shared with TRBD2. The CDR3 is made up of 17 amino acids. The trim removed 2 bases at V and 3 bases at J, leaving 7 bases unmatched. The V gene's germline CDR1 is MDHEN and CDR2 SYDVKM. CDR3 sequence (DNA): TGTGCCAGCAGTTTACAGGTAGCGGGAGGATACTACAATGAGCAGTTCTTC. As protein: CASSLQVAGGYYNEQFF. Drawing the rest from reference TRBV28 and TRBJ2-1, the complete variable domain is DVKVTQSSRYLVKRTGEKVFLECVQDMDHENMFWYRQDPGLGLRLIYFSYDVKMKEKGDIPEGYSVSREKKERFSLILESASTNQTSMYLCASSLQVAGGYYNEQFFGPGTRLTVL.

The table lists this clone with a few counts. The rearrangement uses TRBV10-3 and TRBJ1-1; 7 positions match TRBD1. Germline CDR1 is ENHRY and CDR2 is SYGVKD. The CDR3 consists of 13 residues. Trimming took 6 bases from V and 1 from J; bases not matched to a gene: 2. As DNA, the CDR3 is TGTGCCATCAGGAGGGACAGGAACACTGAAGCTTTCTTT. Protein product: CAIRRDRNTEAFF.

This clone was detected once. This rearrangement joins TRBV11-2 to TRBJ1-3; no definite D call. Germline CDR1 and CDR2: SGHAT and FQNNGV. This CDR3 has 13 residues. Trimming took off 4 bases at V and 3 bases at J, with 7 bases between the two ends. CDR3 sequence reads: CASSSTSGNTIYF. In nucleotides, the CDR3 is TGTGCCAGCAGCTCGACAAGTGGAAACACCATATATTTT. The whole variable domain, filled in from reference TRBV11-2 and TRBJ1-3, reads EAGVAQSPRYKIIEKRQSVAFWCNPISGHATLYWYQQILGQGPKLLIQFQNNGVVDDSQLPKDRFSAERLKGVDSTLKIQPAKLEDSAVYLCASSSTSGNTIYFGEGSWLTVV.

This clone was recorded a few times. The chain carries TRBV28 and TRBJ2-5, with a weak D call TRBD2 (5 bases). V was pared by 8 bases and J by 4 bases, with 23 bases between. The CDR3 sequence is 16 residues long. Germline loops: CDR1 MDHEN, CDR2 SYDVKM. Written as DNA, the CDR3 is TGTGCCAGCCCCCCACCCGGCCAGCCGCGGGTAGAGACCCAGTACTTC. It encodes CASPPPGQPRVETQYF.

The chain carries TRBV10-3 and TRBJ1-2; D is unresolved. Looked up from germline, CDR1 is ENHRY and CDR2 is SYGVKD. The CDR3 spans 13 residues. The V and J ends lost 8 bases and 0 bases respectively, with 10 bases between them. Written as DNA, the CDR3 is TGTGCCATCGAAGCCGCTGCTAACTATGGCTACACCTTC. Translating gives CAIEAAANYGYTF.

The genes are TRBV15 and TRBJ2-5; D gene uncertain. CDR1 is LNHNV, CDR2 YYDKDF, per germline (reference sequence). The CDR3 is 12 amino acids. Trimming took 0 bases from V and 5 from J, leaving 4 bases between them. The CDR3 loop reads CATSRDLETQYF. The DNA for the CDR3 is TGTGCCACCAGCAGAGATCTTGAGACCCAGTACTTC.

The V and J genes are TRBV7-9 and TRBJ2-2; D is perhaps TRBD1 (5 bases). Germline loops: CDR1 SEHNR, CDR2 FQNEAQ (reference sequence). V lost 1 base and J lost 1, with 7 bases in between. This CDR3 region has 15 residues. CDR3 sequence (DNA): TGTGCCAGCAGCTTAGGGACACGGAACACCGGGGAGCTGTTTTTT. It translates to CASSLGTRNTGELFF.

This clone was recorded only once. The V call is TRBV28, the J call TRBJ1-2; 9 positions agree with TRBD1. The CDR3 covers 14 residues. The germline gives CDR1 MDHEN, CDR2 SYDVKM. V trimming: 6 bases; J trimming: 8 bases; junction bases outside the gene matches: 10. The CDR3 DNA is TGTGCCAGCAGGGTATTAAGGACAGGGGAGGGCTACACCTTC. The encoded protein is CASRVLRTGEGYTF.

The chain is built from TRBV2 and TRBJ1-1, with 7 bases lining up with TRBD1. The CDR3 spans 13 residues. The V and J ends lost 5 bases and 0 bases, in that order; junction bases with no gene match: 0. From germline, CDR1 is SNHLY and CDR2 FYNNEI. Here the CDR3 reads CASSTGVNTEAFF. The CDR3 region has the DNA TGTGCCAGCAGTACAGGGGTGAACACTGAAGCTTTCTTT. Supplemented by reference TRBV2 and TRBJ1-1, the full variable domain reads EPEVTQTPSHQVTQMGQEVILRCVPISNHLYFYWYRQILGQKVEFLVSFYNNEISEKSEIFDDQFSVERPDGSNFTLKIRSTKLEDSAMYFCASSTGVNTEAFFGQGTRLTVV.

This chain links TRBV5-1 with TRBJ1-2, with 7 bases identical to TRBD1. With 2 bases clipped from V and 0 bases from J, the junction kept 1 base outside the gene matches. Germline lookup yields CDR1 SGHRS and CDR2 YFSETQ. This CDR3 is built from 14 residues. CDR3 sequence reads: CASSLQGSNYGYTF. CDR3 DNA: TGCGCCAGCAGCTTACAGGGGTCTAACTATGGCTACACCTTC.

The rearrangement uses TRBV5-1 and TRBJ1-2; D is possibly TRBD1 (6 bases). The CDR3 consists of 15 residues. V was clipped by 0 bases and J by 4 bases, with 13 bases between them. Germline values: CDR1 SGHRS, CDR2 YFSETQ. This CDR3 reads CASSLEWGPSYGYTF. The CDR3 DNA reads TGCGCCAGCAGCTTGGAGTGGGGGCCTAGCTATGGCTACACCTTC.

The rearrangement joins TRBV11-2 to TRBJ1-5; D uncertain. V lost 6 bases, J lost 3 bases, and 15 bases lay in between. The CDR3 loop spans 15 amino acids. Germline CDR1 SGHAT, CDR2 FQNNGV. This CDR3 is CASRPGTGPNQPQHF. In DNA, the CDR3 is TGTGCCAGCAGGCCGGGAACTGGCCCCAATCAGCCCCAGCATTTT.

This clone has just a few counts. The chain links TRBV2 to TRBJ1-5; 10 bases are a match to TRBD1. V shed 7 bases and J 1 base; nucleotides not matched to a gene: 4. Per the germline V gene, CDR1 is SNHLY and CDR2 is FYNNEI. This CDR3 spans 15 amino acids. The CDR3 reads CASTRDRGSNQPQHF. The CDR3 nucleotides are TGTGCCAGCACCCGGGACAGGGGAAGCAATCAGCCCCAGCATTTT.

This rearrangement joins TRBV5-6 to TRBJ1-4; TRBD1 aligns across 7 bases. Trimming at V came to 4 bases and at J to 4 bases, leaving 4 bases not matched to a gene. In germline, CDR1 is SGHDT, CDR2 YYEEEE. This CDR3 contains 14 residues. The CDR3 DNA is TGTGCCAGCAGCCCCGGGACAGATAATGAAAAACTGTTTTTT. It translates to CASSPGTDNEKLFF.

The chain is built from TRBV27 and TRBJ1-6; D is perhaps TRBD1 (6 bases). CDR1 is MNHEY and CDR2 is SMNVEV in the germline V gene (reference sequence). This CDR3 region has 13 residues. The V end was cut by 5 bases, the J end by 8 bases, with 10 bases between. The DNA for the CDR3 is TGTGCCAGCAGTCTCAGACAGGATTCACCCCTCCACTTT. Protein sequence: CASSLRQDSPLHF.

This clone was recorded a few times. The genes are TRBV6-5 and TRBJ1-5; the D gene is possibly TRBD1 (5 bases). Deletions cut 11 bases from V and 2 bases from J, with 13 bases between. Germline CDR1 MNHEY, CDR2 SVGAGI. There are 13 residues in the CDR3. This CDR3 reads CAARAGGNQPQHF. DNA for the CDR3: TGTGCCGCAAGGGCGGGGGGCAATCAGCCCCAGCATTTT.

This clone was detected only a few times. This chain links TRBV5-4 with TRBJ1-1, with D maybe TRBD1 (5 bases). The CDR3 covers 14 residues. Trimming took off 4 bases at V and 3 bases at J, with 13 bases between the two ends. Germline lookup yields CDR1 SGHNT and CDR2 YYREEE (reference sequence). The CDR3 DNA follows: TGTGCCAGCAGCAGCCTTCAGGGATACACTGAAGCTTTCTTT. This translates into CASSSLQGYTEAFF.

This clone was seen only a few times. V is TRBV7-8 and J is TRBJ2-4, with 7 bases aligning to TRBD2. CDR3 size: 13 residues. Per germline, CDR1 SGHVS and CDR2 FQNEAQ. Germline trimming cut 1 base from V and 15 bases from J; bases unmatched to any gene: 9. CDR3 residues: CASSLVVGGPGYF. The CDR3 DNA reads as TGTGCCAGCAGCTTAGTCGTGGGAGGGCCCGGGTACTTC.

V is TRBV7-2 and J is TRBJ1-6; 9 positions match TRBD1. CDR1 and CDR2 from the germline V gene are SGHTA and FQGNSA. CDR3 size: 15 residues. Germline trimming cut 3 bases from V and 6 bases from J; bases unmatched to any gene: 3. This chain's CDR3 is CASSFSTGGNSPLHF. The CDR3 DNA reads as TGTGCCAGCAGCTTTTCGACAGGGGGTAATTCACCCCTCCACTTT.

The rearrangement uses TRBV6-5 and TRBJ1-4, with TRBD1 matching 7 bases. This CDR3 has 14 residues. Germline lookup yields CDR1 MNHEY and CDR2 SVGAGI. The ends lost 7 bases at V and 4 bases at J; junction bases unmatched: 6. In nucleotides, the CDR3 is TGTGCCAGCACACCCGGGACAGTTAATGAAAAACTGTTTTTT. Translated: CASTPGTVNEKLFF.